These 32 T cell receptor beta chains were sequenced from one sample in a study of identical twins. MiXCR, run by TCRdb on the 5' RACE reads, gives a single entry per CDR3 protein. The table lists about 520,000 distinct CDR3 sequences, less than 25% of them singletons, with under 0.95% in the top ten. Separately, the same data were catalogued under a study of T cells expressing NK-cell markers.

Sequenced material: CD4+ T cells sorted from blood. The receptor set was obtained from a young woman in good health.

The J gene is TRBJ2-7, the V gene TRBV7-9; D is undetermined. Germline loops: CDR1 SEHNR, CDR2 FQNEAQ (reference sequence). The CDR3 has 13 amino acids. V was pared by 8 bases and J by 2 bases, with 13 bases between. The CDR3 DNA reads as TGTGCCAGCTCCGGAACTACCACCTACGAGCAGTACTTC. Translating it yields CASSGTTTYEQYF.

The CDR3 bases are TGCAGCGTTCTCCCTATGAACACTGAAGCTTTCTTT. It encodes CSVLPMNTEAFF. This rearrangement joins TRBV29-1 to TRBJ1-1; no reliable D call. The length of the CDR3 is 12 residues. Trimming cost V 5 bases and J 0 bases, with 7 bases left between them. Germline loops: CDR1 SQVTM, CDR2 ANQGSEA.

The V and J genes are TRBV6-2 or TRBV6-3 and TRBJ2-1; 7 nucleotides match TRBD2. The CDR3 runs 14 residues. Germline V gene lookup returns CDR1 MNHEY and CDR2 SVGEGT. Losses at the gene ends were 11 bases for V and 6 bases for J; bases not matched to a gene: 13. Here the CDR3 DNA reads TGTGCCTCACGGGGAGGGGTCTTCCGCAATGAGCAGTTCTTC. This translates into CASRGGVFRNEQFF.

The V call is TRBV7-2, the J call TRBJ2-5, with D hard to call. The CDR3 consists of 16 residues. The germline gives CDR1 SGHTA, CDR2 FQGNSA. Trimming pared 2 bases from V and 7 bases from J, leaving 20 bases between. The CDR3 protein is CASSLNWSDRRWTQYF. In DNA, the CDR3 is TGTGCCAGCAGCTTAAATTGGTCGGACCGTAGATGGACCCAGTACTTC.

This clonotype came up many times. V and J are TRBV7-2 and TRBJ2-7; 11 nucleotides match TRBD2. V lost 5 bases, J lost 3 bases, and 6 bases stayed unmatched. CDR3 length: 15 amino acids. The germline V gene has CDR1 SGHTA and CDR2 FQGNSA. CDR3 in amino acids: CASSLTSGSLYEQYF. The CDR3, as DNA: TGTGCCAGCAGCCTAACTAGCGGGAGTCTCTACGAGCAGTACTTC. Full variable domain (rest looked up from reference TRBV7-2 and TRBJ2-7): GAGVSQSPSNKVTEKGKDVELRCDPISGHTALYWYRQSLGQGLEFLIYFQGNSAPDKSGLPSDRFSAERTGGSVSTLTIQRTQQEDSAVYLCASSLTSGSLYEQYFGPGTRLTVT.

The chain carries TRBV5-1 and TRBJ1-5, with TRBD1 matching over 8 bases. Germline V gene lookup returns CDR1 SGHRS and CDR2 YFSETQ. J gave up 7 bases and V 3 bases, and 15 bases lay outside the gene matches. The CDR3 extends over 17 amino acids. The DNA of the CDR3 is TGCGCCAGCAGCTCTTTTCCCCTTCAGGGGGCTGACCAGCCCCAGCATTTT. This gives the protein CASSSFPLQGADQPQHF.

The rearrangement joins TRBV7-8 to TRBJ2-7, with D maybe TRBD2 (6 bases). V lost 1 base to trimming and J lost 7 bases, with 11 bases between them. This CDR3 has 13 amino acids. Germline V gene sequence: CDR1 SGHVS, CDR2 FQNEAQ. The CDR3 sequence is CASSLGGVREQYF. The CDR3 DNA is TGTGCCAGCAGCTTAGGCGGGGTTAGGGAGCAGTACTTC.

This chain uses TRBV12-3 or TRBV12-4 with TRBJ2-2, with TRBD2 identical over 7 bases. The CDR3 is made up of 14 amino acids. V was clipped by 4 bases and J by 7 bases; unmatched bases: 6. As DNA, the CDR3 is TGTGCCAGCAGTTGGAGCGGGACGAACGGGGAGCTGTTTTTT. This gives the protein CASSWSGTNGELFF.

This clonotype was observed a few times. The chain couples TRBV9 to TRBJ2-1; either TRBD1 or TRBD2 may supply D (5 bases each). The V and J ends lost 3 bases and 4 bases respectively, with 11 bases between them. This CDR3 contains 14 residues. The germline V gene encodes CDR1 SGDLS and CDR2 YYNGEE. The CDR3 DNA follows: TGTGCCAGCAGCGGGGGCTGGGGGTACAATGAGCAGTTCTTC. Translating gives CASSGGWGYNEQFF.

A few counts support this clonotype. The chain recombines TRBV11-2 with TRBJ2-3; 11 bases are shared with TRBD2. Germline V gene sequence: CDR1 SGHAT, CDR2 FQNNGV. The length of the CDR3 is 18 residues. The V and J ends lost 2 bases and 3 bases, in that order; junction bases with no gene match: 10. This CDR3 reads CASSLPPSTSGGTDTQYF. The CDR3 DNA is TGTGCCAGCAGCTTACCCCCCTCCACTAGCGGGGGTACAGATACGCAGTATTTT. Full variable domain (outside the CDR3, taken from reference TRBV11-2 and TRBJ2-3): EAGVAQSPRYKIIEKRQSVAFWCNPISGHATLYWYQQILGQGPKLLIQFQNNGVVDDSQLPKDRFSAERLKGVDSTLKIQPAKLEDSAVYLCASSLPPSTSGGTDTQYFGPGTRLTVL.

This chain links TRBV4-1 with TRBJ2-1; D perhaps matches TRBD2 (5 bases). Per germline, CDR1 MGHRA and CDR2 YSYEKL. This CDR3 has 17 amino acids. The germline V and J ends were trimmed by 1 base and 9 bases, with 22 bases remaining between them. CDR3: CASSQGGRTYGASEQFF. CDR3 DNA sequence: TGCGCCAGCAGCCAAGGCGGGCGGACCTATGGAGCTAGTGAGCAGTTCTTC.

The CDR3 DNA is TGCGCCAGCAGCTCCACCGTTGGCACAGGGGGCGCCTTTGGCACTGAAGCTTTCTTT. Protein: CASSSTVGTGGAFGTEAFF. The chain recombines TRBV5-1 with TRBJ1-1, with 9 bases aligning to TRBD1. V lost 3 bases and J lost 4; bases outside the gene matches: 19. The CDR3 loop spans 19 amino acids. The germline V gene has CDR1 SGHRS and CDR2 YFSETQ.

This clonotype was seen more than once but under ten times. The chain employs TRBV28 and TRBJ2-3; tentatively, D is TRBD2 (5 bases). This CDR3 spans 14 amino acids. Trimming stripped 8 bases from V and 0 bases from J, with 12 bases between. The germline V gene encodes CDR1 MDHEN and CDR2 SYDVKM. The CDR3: CASLRAFSTDTQYF. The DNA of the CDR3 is TGTGCCAGCTTGAGGGCGTTTAGCACAGATACGCAGTATTTT.

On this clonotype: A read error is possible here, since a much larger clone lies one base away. CDR3 in DNA: TGTGCCAGCAGTCTCAATACAGGAAGGGCTTTCTTT. Translated: CASSLNTGRAFF. This chain uses TRBV12-3 or TRBV12-4 with TRBJ1-1, with D perhaps matching TRBD1 (5 bases). This CDR3 comprises 12 residues. Trimming pared 5 bases from V and 11 bases from J, leaving 15 bases between.

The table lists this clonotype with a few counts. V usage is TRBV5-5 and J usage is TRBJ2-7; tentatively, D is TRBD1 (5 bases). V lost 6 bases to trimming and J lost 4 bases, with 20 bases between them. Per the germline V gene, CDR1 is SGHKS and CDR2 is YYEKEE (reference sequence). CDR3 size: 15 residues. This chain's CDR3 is CASTLESAGYYEQYF. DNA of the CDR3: TGTGCCAGCACCTTAGAAAGCGCAGGGTATTACGAGCAGTACTTC.

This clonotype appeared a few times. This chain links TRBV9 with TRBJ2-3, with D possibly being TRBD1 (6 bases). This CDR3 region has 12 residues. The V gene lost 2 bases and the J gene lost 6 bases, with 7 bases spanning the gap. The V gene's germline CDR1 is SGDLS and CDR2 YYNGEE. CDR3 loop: CASSVQGDTQYF. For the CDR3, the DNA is TGTGCCAGCAGCGTCCAGGGGGATACGCAGTATTTT.

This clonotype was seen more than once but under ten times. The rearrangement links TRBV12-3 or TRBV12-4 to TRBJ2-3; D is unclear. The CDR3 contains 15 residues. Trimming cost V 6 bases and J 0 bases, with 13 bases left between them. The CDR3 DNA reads TGTGCCAGCAGCCAATTCAGCCAGAGCACAGATACGCAGTATTTT. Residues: CASSQFSQSTDTQYF.

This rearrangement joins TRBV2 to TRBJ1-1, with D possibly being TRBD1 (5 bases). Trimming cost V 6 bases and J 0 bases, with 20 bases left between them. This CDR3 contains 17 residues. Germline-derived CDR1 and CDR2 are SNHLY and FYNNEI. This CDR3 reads CASRVSGGLFMNTEAFF. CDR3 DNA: TGTGCCAGCAGAGTTTCGGGGGGACTATTCATGAACACTGAAGCTTTCTTT.

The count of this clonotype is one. CDR3: CASSKRTSGSQEVRMMIDNEQFF. Here the CDR3 DNA reads TGTGCCAGCAGCAAGAGGACTAGCGGGAGTCAGGAGGTCAGGATGATGATCGACAATGAGCAGTTCTTC. The V and J genes are TRBV13 and TRBJ2-1; TRBD2 matches 13 bases. Losses at the gene ends were 5 bases for V and 5 bases for J; bases not matched to a gene: 27. Germline V gives CDR1 PRHDT, CDR2 FYEKMQ (reference sequence). This CDR3 has 23 residues.

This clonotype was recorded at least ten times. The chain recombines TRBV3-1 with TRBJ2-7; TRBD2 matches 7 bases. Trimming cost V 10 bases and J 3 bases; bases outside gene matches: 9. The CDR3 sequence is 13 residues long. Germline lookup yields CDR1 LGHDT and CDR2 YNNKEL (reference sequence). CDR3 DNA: TGTGCCACCTACGGGGGAGGGAACTACGAGCAGTACTTC. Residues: CATYGGGNYEQYF.

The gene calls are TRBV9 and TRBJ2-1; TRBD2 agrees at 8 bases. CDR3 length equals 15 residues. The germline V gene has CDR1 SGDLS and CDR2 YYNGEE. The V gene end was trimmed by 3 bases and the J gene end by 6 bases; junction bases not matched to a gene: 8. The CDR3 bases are TGTGCCAGCAGCGCCGCCGGGACTAGGGGCAATGAGCAGTTCTTC. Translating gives CASSAAGTRGNEQFF.

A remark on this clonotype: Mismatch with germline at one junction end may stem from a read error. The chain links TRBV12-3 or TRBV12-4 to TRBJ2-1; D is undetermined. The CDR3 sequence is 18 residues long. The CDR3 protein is CACSLLGFGLSSYNEQFF. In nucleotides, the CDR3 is TGTGCCTGCAGTTTATTAGGCTTTGGTCTGAGCTCCTACAATGAGCAGTTCTTC.

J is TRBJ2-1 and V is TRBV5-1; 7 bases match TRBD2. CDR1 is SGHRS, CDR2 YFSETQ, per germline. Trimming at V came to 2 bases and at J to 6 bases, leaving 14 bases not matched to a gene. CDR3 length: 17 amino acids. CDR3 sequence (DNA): TGCGCCAGCAGCTTAGCCCCGTCGGCGGGAGCACCCAATGAGCAGTTCTTC. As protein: CASSLAPSAGAPNEQFF. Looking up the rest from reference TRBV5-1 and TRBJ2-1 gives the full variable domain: KAGVTQTPRYLIKTRGQQVTLSCSPISGHRSVSWYQQTPGQGLQFLFEYFSETQRNKGNFPGRFSGRQFSNSRSEMNVSTLELGDSALYLCASSLAPSAGAPNEQFFGPGTRLTVL.

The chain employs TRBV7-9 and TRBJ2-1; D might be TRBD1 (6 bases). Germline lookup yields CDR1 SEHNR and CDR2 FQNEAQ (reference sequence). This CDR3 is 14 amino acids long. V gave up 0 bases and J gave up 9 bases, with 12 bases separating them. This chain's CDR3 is CASSLAGRGGEQFF. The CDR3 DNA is TGTGCCAGCAGCTTAGCAGGCAGGGGTGGTGAGCAGTTCTTC.

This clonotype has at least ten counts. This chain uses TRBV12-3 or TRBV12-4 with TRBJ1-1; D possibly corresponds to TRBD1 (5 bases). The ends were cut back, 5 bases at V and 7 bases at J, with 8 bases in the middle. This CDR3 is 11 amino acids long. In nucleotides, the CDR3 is TGTGCCAGCAGTAACAGGCTTGAAGCTTTCTTT. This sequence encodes CASSNRLEAFF.

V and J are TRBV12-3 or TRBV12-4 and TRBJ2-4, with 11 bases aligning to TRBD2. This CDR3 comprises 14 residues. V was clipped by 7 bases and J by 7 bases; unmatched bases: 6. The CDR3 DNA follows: TGTGCCAGCACCCTAGCGGGAGGCCCTAACATTCAGTACTTC. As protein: CASTLAGGPNIQYF.

The CDR3 region is CASSAGPSNEKLFF. DNA of the CDR3: TGTGCCAGCAGCGCAGGACCGAGTAATGAAAAACTGTTTTTT. The rearrangement links TRBV9 to TRBJ1-4, with D uncertain. This CDR3 is 14 amino acids long. V lost 3 bases, J lost 4 bases, and 10 bases lay in between. CDR1 and CDR2 from the germline V gene are SGDLS and YYNGEE.

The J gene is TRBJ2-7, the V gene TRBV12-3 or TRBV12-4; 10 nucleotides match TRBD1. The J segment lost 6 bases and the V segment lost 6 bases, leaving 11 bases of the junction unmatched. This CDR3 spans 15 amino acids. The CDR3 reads CASRGRQGALAEQYF. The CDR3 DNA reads TGTGCCAGCAGGGGGCGACAGGGGGCGCTTGCCGAGCAGTACTTC.

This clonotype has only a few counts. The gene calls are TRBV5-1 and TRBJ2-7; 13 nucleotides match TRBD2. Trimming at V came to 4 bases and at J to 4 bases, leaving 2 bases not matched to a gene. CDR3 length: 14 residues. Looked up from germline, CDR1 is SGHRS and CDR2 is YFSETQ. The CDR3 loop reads CASSRTSGRYEQYF. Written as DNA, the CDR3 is TGCGCCAGCAGCCGGACTAGCGGGAGATACGAGCAGTACTTC.

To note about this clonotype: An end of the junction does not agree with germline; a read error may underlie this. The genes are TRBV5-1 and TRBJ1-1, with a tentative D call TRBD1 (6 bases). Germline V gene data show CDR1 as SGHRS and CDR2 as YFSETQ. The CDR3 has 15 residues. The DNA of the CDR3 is TGCACCAGCAGCAAAACGACAGGAGGAAACGCTGAAGCTTTCTTT. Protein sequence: CTSSKTTGGNAEAFF.

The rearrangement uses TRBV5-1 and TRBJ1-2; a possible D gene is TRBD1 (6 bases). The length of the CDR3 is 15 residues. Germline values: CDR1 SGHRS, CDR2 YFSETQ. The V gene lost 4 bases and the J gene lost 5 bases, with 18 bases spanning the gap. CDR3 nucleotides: TGCGCCAGCAGCATAAGACCGGGACACGAATATGGCTACACCTTC. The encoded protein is CASSIRPGHEYGYTF.

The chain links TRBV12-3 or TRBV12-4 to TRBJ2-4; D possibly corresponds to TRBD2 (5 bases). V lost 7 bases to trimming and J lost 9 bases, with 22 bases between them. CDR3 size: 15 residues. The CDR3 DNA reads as TGTGCCAGCACTTCTGCGGACTTAACGACGCGCATTCAGTACTTC. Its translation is CASTSADLTTRIQYF.